Detailed here is one T cell receptor (beta chain). This sample was taken from a study of blood T cell repertoires in COVID-19. Study as a whole: Both acute and convalescent COVID-19 samples were obtained from the United States, Italy and Spain. From T cells, B-cell-depleted T cells, or PBMCs came the material, which was cDNA or gDNA.

Authors' methods: Estimates of nucleated cell counts were drawn from the amplification of reference gene primers. The data were produced by immunoSEQ multiplex PCR, yet TCRdb's version contains in-frame clones alone and is incomplete. V, J and clone size were drawn from that table, and D and trimming were deduced from the DNA. The sample holds around 120,000 clones, roughly four fifths seen once. From germline, CDR1 is MNHEY and CDR2 SVGAGI. The V and J ends lost 6 bases and 9 bases, in that order; junction bases with no gene match: 9. CDR3 length: 15 residues. Sequencing was carried out using peripheral blood. The TCR originated in a man over 45 with acute or convalescent COVID-19. The chain joins TRBV6-5 to TRBJ1-6, with 9 bases lining up with TRBD1. For the CDR3, the DNA is TGTGCCAGCAGGGGGGGACAGGGAATTGGTTCACCCCTCCACTTT. Protein: CASRGGQGIGSPLHF.